The clone carrying this TCR beta chain turned up a few times. The data derive from a study of blood T cell repertoires in COVID-19. Libraries were prepared by immunoSEQ multiplex PCR; TCRdb keeps only in-frame clonotypes and omits some of them. The sample has some 150,000 clones, around 83% seen once. This CDR3 contains 18 residues. Germline CDR1 is MNHEY and CDR2 is SMNVEV (reference sequence). V dropped 6 bases and J dropped 5 bases, with 25 bases sitting between them. This receptor was taken from a woman aged 50 to 60 with acute or convalescent COVID-19. The chain employs TRBV27 and TRBJ2-2; maybe TRBD2 (6 bases). Sequenced material: peripheral blood. The CDR3 DNA follows: TGTGCCAGCAGCCACCCCCAAAGGGCGGGAAGCGGGACCGGGGAGCTGTTTTTT. Protein product: CASSHPQRAGSGTGELFF.